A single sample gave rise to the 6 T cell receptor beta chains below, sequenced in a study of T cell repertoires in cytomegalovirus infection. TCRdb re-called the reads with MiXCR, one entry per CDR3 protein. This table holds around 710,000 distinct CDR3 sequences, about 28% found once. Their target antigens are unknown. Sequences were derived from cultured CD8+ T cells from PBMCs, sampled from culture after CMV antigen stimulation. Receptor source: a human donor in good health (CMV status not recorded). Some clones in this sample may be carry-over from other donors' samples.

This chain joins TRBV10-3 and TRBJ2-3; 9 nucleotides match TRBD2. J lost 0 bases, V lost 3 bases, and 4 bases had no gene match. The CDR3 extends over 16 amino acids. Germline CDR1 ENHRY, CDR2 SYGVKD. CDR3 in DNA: TGTGCCATCAGTGACCCTAGCGGGGAGAGCACAGATACGCAGTATTTT. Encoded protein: CAISDPSGESTDTQYF.

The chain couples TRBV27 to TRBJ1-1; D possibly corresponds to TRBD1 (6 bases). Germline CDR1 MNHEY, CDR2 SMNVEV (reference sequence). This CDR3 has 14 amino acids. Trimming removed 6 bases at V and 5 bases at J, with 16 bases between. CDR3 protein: CASRPQGVRTEAFF. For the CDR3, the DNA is TGTGCCAGCAGACCACAGGGTGTTCGGACTGAAGCTTTCTTT.

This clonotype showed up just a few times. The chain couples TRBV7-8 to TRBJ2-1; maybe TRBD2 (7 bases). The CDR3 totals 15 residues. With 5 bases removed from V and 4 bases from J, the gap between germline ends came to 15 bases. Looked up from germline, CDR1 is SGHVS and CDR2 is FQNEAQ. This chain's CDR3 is CASSLGGPGYNEQFF. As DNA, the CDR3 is TGTGCCAGCAGCCTCGGGGGGCCCGGGTACAATGAGCAGTTCTTC.

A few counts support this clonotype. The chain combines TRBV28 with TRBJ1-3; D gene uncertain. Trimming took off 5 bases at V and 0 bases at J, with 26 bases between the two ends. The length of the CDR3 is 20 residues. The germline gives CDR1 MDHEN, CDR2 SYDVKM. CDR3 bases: TGTGCCAGCAGTCCCGCGGGCGCAGCGCGGAGGATTAGCTCTGGAAACACCATATATTTT. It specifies CASSPAGAARRISSGNTIYF.

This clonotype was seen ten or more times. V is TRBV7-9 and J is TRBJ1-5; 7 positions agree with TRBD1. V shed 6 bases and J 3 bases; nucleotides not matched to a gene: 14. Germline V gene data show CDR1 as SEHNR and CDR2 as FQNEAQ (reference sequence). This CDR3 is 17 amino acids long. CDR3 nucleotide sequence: TGTGCCAGCAGTTCCGAACCCTGGACAGGCCACAATCAGCCCCAGCATTTT. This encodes CASSSEPWTGHNQPQHF.

CDR3 loop: CASSEDGDPNYGYTF. The CDR3 nucleotides are TGTGCCAGCAGTGAGGACGGCGATCCTAACTATGGCTACACCTTC. The chain combines TRBV25-1 with TRBJ1-2; D ambiguous. This CDR3 has 15 amino acids. Germline CDR1 and CDR2: MGHDK and SYGVNS. Trimming removed 3 bases from V and 0 bases from J, with 11 bases in between.